The 14 T cell receptor beta chains below come from one sample, sequenced in a study of T cells after yellow fever vaccination. Each CDR3 protein gets one entry after TCRdb re-called the 5' RACE reads with MiXCR. The profile shows hundreds of thousands of distinct CDR3 sequences, roughly 12% of them singletons. Source: PBMCs, taken on the day of the first yellow fever vaccination. The receptors stem from a man aged 18 to 35 who received the YFV17D yellow fever vaccine.

The rearrangement uses TRBV7-2 and TRBJ2-7; 9 positions match TRBD2. Looked up from germline, CDR1 is SGHTA and CDR2 is FQGNSA. With 5 bases clipped from V and 0 bases from J, the junction kept 2 bases outside the gene matches. The CDR3 is 14 residues long. CDR3 sequence (DNA): TGTGCCAGCAGCGCGCGGGGGGGCTCCTACGAGCAGTACTTC. It codes for CASSARGGSYEQYF.

A few counts support this clonotype. The V call is TRBV20-1, the J call TRBJ1-2; 7 bases are shared with TRBD1. V shed 5 bases and J 2 bases; nucleotides not matched to a gene: 2. Germline V CDR1 and CDR2: DFQATT, SNEGSKA (reference sequence). There are 12 residues in the CDR3. In DNA form, the CDR3 reads TGCAGTGCTGGGACAGCAAACTATGGCTACACCTTC. Amino acids: CSAGTANYGYTF.

This rearrangement joins TRBV27 to TRBJ2-3; 8 bases map to TRBD1. The CDR3 sequence is 14 residues long. Losses at the gene ends were 5 bases for V and 4 bases for J; bases not matched to a gene: 5. The germline CDR1 and CDR2 sequences are MNHEY and SMNVEV (reference sequence). The CDR3 reads CASSIGQGPDTQYF. The CDR3 DNA follows: TGTGCCAGCAGTATCGGACAGGGACCAGATACGCAGTATTTT.

This rearrangement joins TRBV9 to TRBJ2-1, with 7 bases identical to TRBD1. In germline, CDR1 is SGDLS, CDR2 YYNGEE. This CDR3 has 18 residues. J was trimmed by 0 bases and V by 2 bases; bases with no gene match: 11. CDR3 loop: CASSVGAGGPISYNEQFF. In DNA form, the CDR3 reads TGTGCCAGCAGCGTCGGGGCAGGGGGTCCCATCTCCTACAATGAGCAGTTCTTC.

The chain recombines TRBV9 with TRBJ2-3, with TRBD1 identical over 11 bases. The CDR3 has 15 amino acids. Trimming at V came to 0 bases and at J to 5 bases, leaving 2 bases not matched to a gene. Germline V CDR1 and CDR2: SGDLS, YYNGEE. The CDR3: CASSVAGQGGDTQYF. CDR3 nucleotide sequence: TGTGCCAGCAGCGTAGCGGGACAGGGGGGAGATACGCAGTATTTT.

This clonotype has a handful of counts. The rearrangement uses TRBV5-4 and TRBJ2-7; 10 bases align to TRBD1. With V trimmed by 9 bases and J by 3 bases, 6 bases remained unmatched. Germline V CDR1 and CDR2: SGHNT, YYREEE (reference sequence). CDR3 length: 13 amino acids. The CDR3 region has the DNA TGTGCCACCAGAGGACAGGGGGGCTACGAGCAGTACGTC. Its protein is CATRGQGGYEQYV.

In this sample, this clonotype turned up a few times. The chain couples TRBV12-3 or TRBV12-4 to TRBJ1-1; a possible D gene is TRBD1 (5 bases). V lost 5 bases, J lost 1 base, and 11 bases lay in between. The CDR3 extends over 14 amino acids. In DNA, the CDR3 is TGTGCCAGCAGTACCGCCGGGGGGAACACTGAAGCTTTCTTT. Amino acids: CASSTAGGNTEAFF.

The table lists this clonotype with a few counts. The chain recombines TRBV4-1 with TRBJ1-2, with TRBD1 as a possible D gene (5 bases). Per the germline V gene, CDR1 is MGHRA and CDR2 is YSYEKL. The CDR3 runs to 13 residues. With 8 bases removed from V and 2 bases from J, the gap between germline ends came to 12 bases. CDR3 bases: TGCGCCAGCCGGGACCCAGGGAACTATGGCTACACCTTC. It encodes CASRDPGNYGYTF.

The CDR3 loop reads CASSLRNRTNTGELFF. The CDR3 DNA follows: TGCGCCAGCAGCTTGAGGAACAGGACGAACACCGGGGAGCTGTTTTTT. The J gene is TRBJ2-2, the V gene TRBV5-1, with D perhaps matching TRBD1 (5 bases). The germline gives CDR1 SGHRS, CDR2 YFSETQ. V was pared by 1 base and J by 0 bases, with 10 bases between. The CDR3 totals 16 residues.

This clonotype was observed a handful of times. The J gene is TRBJ1-1, the V gene TRBV7-2, with unresolved D. The CDR3 consists of 11 residues. V was clipped by 6 bases and J by 8 bases, with 10 bases between them. Germline V CDR1 and CDR2: SGHTA, FQGNSA. CDR3 sequence reads: CASSPSVEAFF. The CDR3 coding sequence is TGTGCCAGCAGTCCGTCGGTCGAAGCTTTCTTT.

This clonotype was seen more than once but under ten times. The chain employs TRBV9 and TRBJ2-7; possible D gene TRBD2, 5 bases. The V gene lost 0 bases and the J gene lost 0 bases, with 13 bases spanning the gap. Germline lookup yields CDR1 SGDLS and CDR2 YYNGEE. The CDR3 covers 16 residues. CDR3 DNA sequence: TGTGCCAGCAGCGTAGCGAGCGGAACCAGCTCCTACGAGCAGTACTTC. It is translated as CASSVASGTSSYEQYF.

This clonotype showed up just a few times. This chain connects TRBV10-3 to TRBJ2-7; no clear D. Trimming left V 7 bases short and J 0 bases short, with 10 bases between. This CDR3 has 13 residues. Germline CDR1 ENHRY, CDR2 SYGVKD. CDR3 in DNA: TGTGCCATCAAGGACGGTAGCTCCTACGAGCAGTACTTC. It encodes CAIKDGSSYEQYF.

The chain joins TRBV6-5 to TRBJ1-4; 7 bases are shared with TRBD1. V lost 2 bases, J lost 2 bases, and 2 bases stayed unmatched. The CDR3 totals 15 residues. The germline gives CDR1 MNHEY, CDR2 SVGAGI. The CDR3 is CASSYTTGTNEKLFF. Here the CDR3 DNA reads TGTGCCAGCAGTTACACGACAGGGACTAATGAAAAACTGTTTTTT.

The V gene is TRBV6-5, the J gene TRBJ1-1, with D possibly matching TRBD1 (5 bases). The V end was cut by 5 bases, the J end by 6 bases, with 13 bases between. Germline CDR1 and CDR2: MNHEY and SVGAGI. The CDR3 consists of 13 residues. The CDR3 DNA reads as TGTGCCAGCAGTCCCCCGGGGGGGGCTGAAGCTTTCTTT. Amino acids: CASSPPGGAEAFF.